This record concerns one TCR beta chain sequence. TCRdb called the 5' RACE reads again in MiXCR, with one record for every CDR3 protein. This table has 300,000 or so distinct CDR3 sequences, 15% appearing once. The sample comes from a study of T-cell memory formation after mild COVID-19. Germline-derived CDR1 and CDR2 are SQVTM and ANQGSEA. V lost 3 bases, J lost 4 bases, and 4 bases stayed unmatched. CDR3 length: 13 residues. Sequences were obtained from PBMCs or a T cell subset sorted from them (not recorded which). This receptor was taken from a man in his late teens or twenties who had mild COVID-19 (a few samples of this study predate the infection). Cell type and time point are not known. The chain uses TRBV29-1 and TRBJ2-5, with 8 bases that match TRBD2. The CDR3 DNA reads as TGCAGCGTTGAGCCCGGGACTAGAGAGACCCAGTACTTC. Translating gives CSVEPGTRETQYF.